The 9 T cell receptor beta chains reported below all come from one sample, sequenced in a study of T cells in Graves' hyperthyroidism and ophthalmopathy (dated by TCRdb to the late 2010s). The library relied on multiplex PCR. TCRdb records Illumina HiSeq 2000 as the sequencer. TCR beta CDR3 regions were amplified from RNA transcripts. The first round of RT-PCR for the TCR CDR3 was performed with the HTBI primer set and the Qiagen OneStep RT-PCR kit. TCRdb redid the processing of the public reads, applying fastp at Q25 and MiXCR, and retained in-frame beta chains. Every CDR3 protein is listed once, alongside the most common genes and DNA of its rows. The sample has some 720,000 distinct CDR3 sequences on record, about 15% of them singletons. The biggest ten clones account for approximately 8.4% of the sample. Sequenced: blood. Receptor source: a man younger than 30 with Graves' hyperthyroidism.

As concerns this clonotype: This sequence may be a read error, since a much larger clone differs from it by one base. The chain uses TRBV7-9 and TRBJ2-1, with unresolved D. Germline V gives CDR1 SEHNR, CDR2 FQNEAQ (reference sequence). V dropped 5 bases and J dropped 8 bases, with 13 bases sitting between them. This CDR3 spans 13 amino acids. This CDR3 reads CASSPTRADEQFF. The CDR3 DNA reads TGTGCCAGCAGCCCCACCCGGGCCGATGAGCAGTTCTTC.

In its sample, this clonotype was seen many times. The chain recombines TRBV28 with TRBJ1-3; D gene unclear. Germline CDR1 reads MDHEN; CDR2 reads SYDVKM. Trimming left V 1 base short and J 0 bases short, with 10 bases between. The CDR3 extends over 16 amino acids. The CDR3 bases are TGTGCCAGCAGTTTATCGGAGTGGAGCTCTGGAAACACCATATATTTT. This codes for CASSLSEWSSGNTIYF.

There are a few counts of this clonotype. The chain uses TRBV5-4 and TRBJ2-4, with D possibly matching TRBD2 (5 bases). V lost 4 bases and J lost 8, with 13 bases in between. CDR3 size: 13 residues. Germline V gene sequence: CDR1 SGHNT, CDR2 YYREEE (reference sequence). CDR3: CASSLRAGDIQYF. The CDR3 DNA follows: TGTGCCAGCAGCCTGAGGGCAGGAGACATTCAGTACTTC.

This clonotype was seen many times. The rearrangement links TRBV18 to TRBJ2-3; possibly TRBD2 for D (5 bases). Trimming left V 3 bases short and J 0 bases short, with 10 bases between. The germline V gene encodes CDR1 KGHSH and CDR2 LQKENI. The CDR3 runs 15 residues. CDR3 loop: CASSPPGISTDTQYF. The CDR3 nucleotides are TGTGCCAGCTCACCCCCGGGGATCAGCACAGATACGCAGTATTTT.

This clonotype was counted at least ten times. The chain is built from TRBV30 and TRBJ2-7; TRBD1 aligns across 9 bases. Germline CDR1 reads GTSNPN; CDR2 reads SVGIG (reference sequence). Trimming took 5 bases from V and 5 from J; bases not matched to a gene: 4. CDR3 length: 12 residues. In DNA, the CDR3 is TGTGCCTGGGACAGGGGGGCGAACGAGCAGTACTTC. It encodes CAWDRGANEQYF.

This clonotype was counted at least ten times. CDR3 sequence: CSAKLFSLPDTQYF. The CDR3 nucleotides are TGCAGTGCTAAGCTCTTCTCGCTCCCGGATACGCAGTATTTT. The J gene is TRBJ2-3, the V gene TRBV20-1; D gene ambiguous. The CDR3 is made up of 14 amino acids. V gave up 4 bases and J gave up 6 bases, with 17 bases separating them. Per germline, CDR1 DFQATT and CDR2 SNEGSKA (reference sequence).

There are a few counts of this clonotype. The chain recombines TRBV7-6 with TRBJ1-4, with D uncertain. CDR3 length: 14 amino acids. Trimming removed 1 base at V and 6 bases at J, with 9 bases between. CDR1 and CDR2 (germline): SGHVS, FNYEAQ. The CDR3 reads CASSLVGLDEKLFF. In nucleotides, the CDR3 is TGTGCCAGCAGCTTAGTAGGGTTGGATGAAAAACTGTTTTTT.

Of note for this clonotype: A much larger clone differs by one base, so this may be a read error. The chain recombines TRBV7-2 with TRBJ2-7, with TRBD2 identical over 8 bases. This CDR3 region has 14 residues. CDR1 SGHTA and CDR2 FQGNSA come from the germline V gene. The trim removed 0 bases at V and 3 bases at J, leaving 1 base unmatched. The CDR3 sequence: CASSLASGNYEQYF. In nucleotides, the CDR3 is TGTGCCAGCAGCTTAGCTAGCGGGAACTACGAGCAGTACTTC.

The table lists this clonotype with many counts. V gene TRBV30 combines with J gene TRBJ1-3; D is ambiguous. The CDR3 runs 16 residues. V was shortened by 0 bases and J by 4 bases, with 16 bases between the two germline ends. Germline CDR1 and CDR2: GTSNPN and SVGIG (reference sequence). CDR3 in DNA: TGTGCCTGGAGTGTACCCCGTGTAGGGTCGGGAAACACCATATATTTT. This sequence encodes CAWSVPRVGSGNTIYF.